The present entry profiles one T cell receptor (beta chain) with its context. The target antigen is unknown. This specimen comes from a study of CD8 T cells in Susac syndrome. Overall study results and limits: CD4+ repertoires of Susac syndrome patients lacked detectable clonal expansion.

Germline V gives CDR1 DFQATT, CDR2 SNEGSKA (reference sequence). Trimming at V came to 5 bases and at J to 9 bases, leaving 10 bases not matched to a gene. This CDR3 is 14 amino acids long. Random hexamers served to reverse transcribe roughly 0.45 to 1 ug RNA. With immunoSEQ multiplex PCR, TCR beta CDR3 was amplified across 54 Vbeta and 13 Jbeta. TCRdb re-called the immunoSEQ multiplex PCR reads through MiXCR, storing one row per CDR3 protein. The data contain around 230,000 distinct CDR3 sequences, almost 97% of them singletons. Sequencing of TCR beta was performed on blood CD8+ T cells and on blood CD4+ T cells.

The V and J genes are TRBV20-1 and TRBJ2-1, with 10 bases aligning to TRBD2. This TCR came from a human donor with Susac syndrome. The sequenced material came from CD4+ T cells from PBMCs. This CDR3 is CSAHLAGATIEQFF. CDR3 coding DNA: TGCAGTGCTCATCTAGCGGGAGCCACAATTGAGCAGTTCTTC.